Each of the 9 T cell receptor beta chains below was sequenced from the same sample in a study of beta chain features in type 1 diabetes. General study findings and limits: For Type 1 diabetes patients, all four CD4+ subsets carried TCRB CDR3s that were moderately but significantly shorter.

Their antigens remain unidentified. The authors reverse transcribed all of the isolated RNA, so sequencing captured expressed TCRB transcripts. Repertoires were generated with immunoSEQ multiplex PCR, while TCRdb's copy carries only in-frame clones and drops some. This sample has 250,000 to 300,000 clones, with roughly an eighth found just once. Input material: naive CD4+ T cells from blood. These receptors were taken from a man aged 25-45 years with type 1 diabetes.

The genes are TRBV19 and TRBJ2-3; possible D gene TRBD2, 6 bases. This CDR3 contains 13 residues. Trimming pared 6 bases from V and 0 bases from J, leaving 7 bases between. Germline V gene sequence: CDR1 LNHDA, CDR2 SQIVND (reference sequence). CDR3 region: CASSGSSTDTQYF. The CDR3 nucleotides are TGTGCCAGTAGCGGGAGCAGCACAGATACGCAGTATTTT.

In this sample, this clone turned up a few times. The CDR3 loop is CASSLPTGIPGELFF. CDR3 DNA sequence: TGCGCCAGCAGCTTGCCCACAGGGATCCCCGGGGAGCTGTTTTTT. This chain uses TRBV5-1 with TRBJ2-2; D possibly corresponds to TRBD1 (6 bases). The CDR3 runs to 15 residues. V lost 1 base and J lost 6, with 13 bases in between. CDR1 and CDR2 (germline): SGHRS, YFSETQ.

The V gene is TRBV9, the J gene TRBJ2-1; 7 bases are a match to TRBD1. J was trimmed by 1 base and V by 4 bases; bases with no gene match: 5. Germline lookup yields CDR1 SGDLS and CDR2 YYNGEE. CDR3 length: 15 amino acids. The CDR3 DNA sequence: TGTGCCAGCAGCCTCCGGGACAGTTCCTACAATGAGCAGTTCTTC. Translated: CASSLRDSSYNEQFF.

The chain has TRBV5-1 and TRBJ1-1; 9 nucleotides align to TRBD1. The CDR3 extends over 15 amino acids. CDR1 is SGHRS and CDR2 is YFSETQ in the germline V gene. With 1 base clipped from V and 4 bases from J, the junction kept 5 bases outside the gene matches. This CDR3 reads CASSLLGQGSTEAFF. Written as DNA, the CDR3 is TGCGCCAGCAGCTTGCTGGGACAGGGAAGCACTGAAGCTTTCTTT.

In the case of this clone: The identical CDR3 is also encoded by other nucleotide sequences in the sample. V usage is TRBV6-5 and J usage is TRBJ1-1, with D unclear. With 0 bases removed from V and 0 bases from J, the gap between germline ends came to 8 bases. The CDR3 has 15 residues. CDR1 and CDR2 from the germline V gene are MNHEY and SVGAGI. DNA of the CDR3: TGTGCCAGCAGTTACTCGGGAGCACTGAACACTGAAGCTTTCTTT. It specifies CASSYSGALNTEAFF.

Only a few counts were recorded for this clone. The CDR3 is CATGGVVGTEAFF. DNA of the CDR3: TGTGCCACCGGCGGGGTGGTAGGCACTGAAGCTTTCTTT. V is TRBV7-9 and J is TRBJ1-1; D gene uncertain. The CDR3 length is 13 residues. V shed 10 bases and J shed 4 bases, with 16 bases lying between them. Looked up from germline, CDR1 is SEHNR and CDR2 is FQNEAQ (reference sequence).

This clone was seen only a few times. This chain links TRBV2 with TRBJ2-7; D remains unclear. CDR1 is SNHLY and CDR2 is FYNNEI in the germline V gene. The CDR3 loop spans 13 amino acids. Trimming shortened V by 6 bases and J by 6 bases, and 15 bases separated the two germline ends. DNA of the CDR3: TGTGCCAGCAGGGCTAGAATAGACGCCGAGCAGTACTTC. Its protein product is CASRARIDAEQYF.

The rearrangement joins TRBV5-1 to TRBJ2-5; maybe TRBD1 (6 bases). Germline CDR1 SGHRS, CDR2 YFSETQ. The CDR3 has 14 residues. V lost 1 base to trimming and J lost 0 bases, with 7 bases between them. The CDR3 DNA is TGCGCCAGCAGCTTGCAGGGGCACCAAGAGACCCAGTACTTC. Translation gives CASSLQGHQETQYF.

This clone was detected only a few times. The rearrangement joins TRBV7-8 to TRBJ2-5; D may be TRBD2 (6 bases). CDR3 length: 15 residues. Germline CDR1 and CDR2: SGHVS and FQNEAQ. Trimming took off 2 bases at V and 2 bases at J, with 12 bases between the two ends. The CDR3 nucleotides read TGTGCCAGCAGCTTACCTGCGGGGATACAAGAGACCCAGTACTTC. Translation gives CASSLPAGIQETQYF.